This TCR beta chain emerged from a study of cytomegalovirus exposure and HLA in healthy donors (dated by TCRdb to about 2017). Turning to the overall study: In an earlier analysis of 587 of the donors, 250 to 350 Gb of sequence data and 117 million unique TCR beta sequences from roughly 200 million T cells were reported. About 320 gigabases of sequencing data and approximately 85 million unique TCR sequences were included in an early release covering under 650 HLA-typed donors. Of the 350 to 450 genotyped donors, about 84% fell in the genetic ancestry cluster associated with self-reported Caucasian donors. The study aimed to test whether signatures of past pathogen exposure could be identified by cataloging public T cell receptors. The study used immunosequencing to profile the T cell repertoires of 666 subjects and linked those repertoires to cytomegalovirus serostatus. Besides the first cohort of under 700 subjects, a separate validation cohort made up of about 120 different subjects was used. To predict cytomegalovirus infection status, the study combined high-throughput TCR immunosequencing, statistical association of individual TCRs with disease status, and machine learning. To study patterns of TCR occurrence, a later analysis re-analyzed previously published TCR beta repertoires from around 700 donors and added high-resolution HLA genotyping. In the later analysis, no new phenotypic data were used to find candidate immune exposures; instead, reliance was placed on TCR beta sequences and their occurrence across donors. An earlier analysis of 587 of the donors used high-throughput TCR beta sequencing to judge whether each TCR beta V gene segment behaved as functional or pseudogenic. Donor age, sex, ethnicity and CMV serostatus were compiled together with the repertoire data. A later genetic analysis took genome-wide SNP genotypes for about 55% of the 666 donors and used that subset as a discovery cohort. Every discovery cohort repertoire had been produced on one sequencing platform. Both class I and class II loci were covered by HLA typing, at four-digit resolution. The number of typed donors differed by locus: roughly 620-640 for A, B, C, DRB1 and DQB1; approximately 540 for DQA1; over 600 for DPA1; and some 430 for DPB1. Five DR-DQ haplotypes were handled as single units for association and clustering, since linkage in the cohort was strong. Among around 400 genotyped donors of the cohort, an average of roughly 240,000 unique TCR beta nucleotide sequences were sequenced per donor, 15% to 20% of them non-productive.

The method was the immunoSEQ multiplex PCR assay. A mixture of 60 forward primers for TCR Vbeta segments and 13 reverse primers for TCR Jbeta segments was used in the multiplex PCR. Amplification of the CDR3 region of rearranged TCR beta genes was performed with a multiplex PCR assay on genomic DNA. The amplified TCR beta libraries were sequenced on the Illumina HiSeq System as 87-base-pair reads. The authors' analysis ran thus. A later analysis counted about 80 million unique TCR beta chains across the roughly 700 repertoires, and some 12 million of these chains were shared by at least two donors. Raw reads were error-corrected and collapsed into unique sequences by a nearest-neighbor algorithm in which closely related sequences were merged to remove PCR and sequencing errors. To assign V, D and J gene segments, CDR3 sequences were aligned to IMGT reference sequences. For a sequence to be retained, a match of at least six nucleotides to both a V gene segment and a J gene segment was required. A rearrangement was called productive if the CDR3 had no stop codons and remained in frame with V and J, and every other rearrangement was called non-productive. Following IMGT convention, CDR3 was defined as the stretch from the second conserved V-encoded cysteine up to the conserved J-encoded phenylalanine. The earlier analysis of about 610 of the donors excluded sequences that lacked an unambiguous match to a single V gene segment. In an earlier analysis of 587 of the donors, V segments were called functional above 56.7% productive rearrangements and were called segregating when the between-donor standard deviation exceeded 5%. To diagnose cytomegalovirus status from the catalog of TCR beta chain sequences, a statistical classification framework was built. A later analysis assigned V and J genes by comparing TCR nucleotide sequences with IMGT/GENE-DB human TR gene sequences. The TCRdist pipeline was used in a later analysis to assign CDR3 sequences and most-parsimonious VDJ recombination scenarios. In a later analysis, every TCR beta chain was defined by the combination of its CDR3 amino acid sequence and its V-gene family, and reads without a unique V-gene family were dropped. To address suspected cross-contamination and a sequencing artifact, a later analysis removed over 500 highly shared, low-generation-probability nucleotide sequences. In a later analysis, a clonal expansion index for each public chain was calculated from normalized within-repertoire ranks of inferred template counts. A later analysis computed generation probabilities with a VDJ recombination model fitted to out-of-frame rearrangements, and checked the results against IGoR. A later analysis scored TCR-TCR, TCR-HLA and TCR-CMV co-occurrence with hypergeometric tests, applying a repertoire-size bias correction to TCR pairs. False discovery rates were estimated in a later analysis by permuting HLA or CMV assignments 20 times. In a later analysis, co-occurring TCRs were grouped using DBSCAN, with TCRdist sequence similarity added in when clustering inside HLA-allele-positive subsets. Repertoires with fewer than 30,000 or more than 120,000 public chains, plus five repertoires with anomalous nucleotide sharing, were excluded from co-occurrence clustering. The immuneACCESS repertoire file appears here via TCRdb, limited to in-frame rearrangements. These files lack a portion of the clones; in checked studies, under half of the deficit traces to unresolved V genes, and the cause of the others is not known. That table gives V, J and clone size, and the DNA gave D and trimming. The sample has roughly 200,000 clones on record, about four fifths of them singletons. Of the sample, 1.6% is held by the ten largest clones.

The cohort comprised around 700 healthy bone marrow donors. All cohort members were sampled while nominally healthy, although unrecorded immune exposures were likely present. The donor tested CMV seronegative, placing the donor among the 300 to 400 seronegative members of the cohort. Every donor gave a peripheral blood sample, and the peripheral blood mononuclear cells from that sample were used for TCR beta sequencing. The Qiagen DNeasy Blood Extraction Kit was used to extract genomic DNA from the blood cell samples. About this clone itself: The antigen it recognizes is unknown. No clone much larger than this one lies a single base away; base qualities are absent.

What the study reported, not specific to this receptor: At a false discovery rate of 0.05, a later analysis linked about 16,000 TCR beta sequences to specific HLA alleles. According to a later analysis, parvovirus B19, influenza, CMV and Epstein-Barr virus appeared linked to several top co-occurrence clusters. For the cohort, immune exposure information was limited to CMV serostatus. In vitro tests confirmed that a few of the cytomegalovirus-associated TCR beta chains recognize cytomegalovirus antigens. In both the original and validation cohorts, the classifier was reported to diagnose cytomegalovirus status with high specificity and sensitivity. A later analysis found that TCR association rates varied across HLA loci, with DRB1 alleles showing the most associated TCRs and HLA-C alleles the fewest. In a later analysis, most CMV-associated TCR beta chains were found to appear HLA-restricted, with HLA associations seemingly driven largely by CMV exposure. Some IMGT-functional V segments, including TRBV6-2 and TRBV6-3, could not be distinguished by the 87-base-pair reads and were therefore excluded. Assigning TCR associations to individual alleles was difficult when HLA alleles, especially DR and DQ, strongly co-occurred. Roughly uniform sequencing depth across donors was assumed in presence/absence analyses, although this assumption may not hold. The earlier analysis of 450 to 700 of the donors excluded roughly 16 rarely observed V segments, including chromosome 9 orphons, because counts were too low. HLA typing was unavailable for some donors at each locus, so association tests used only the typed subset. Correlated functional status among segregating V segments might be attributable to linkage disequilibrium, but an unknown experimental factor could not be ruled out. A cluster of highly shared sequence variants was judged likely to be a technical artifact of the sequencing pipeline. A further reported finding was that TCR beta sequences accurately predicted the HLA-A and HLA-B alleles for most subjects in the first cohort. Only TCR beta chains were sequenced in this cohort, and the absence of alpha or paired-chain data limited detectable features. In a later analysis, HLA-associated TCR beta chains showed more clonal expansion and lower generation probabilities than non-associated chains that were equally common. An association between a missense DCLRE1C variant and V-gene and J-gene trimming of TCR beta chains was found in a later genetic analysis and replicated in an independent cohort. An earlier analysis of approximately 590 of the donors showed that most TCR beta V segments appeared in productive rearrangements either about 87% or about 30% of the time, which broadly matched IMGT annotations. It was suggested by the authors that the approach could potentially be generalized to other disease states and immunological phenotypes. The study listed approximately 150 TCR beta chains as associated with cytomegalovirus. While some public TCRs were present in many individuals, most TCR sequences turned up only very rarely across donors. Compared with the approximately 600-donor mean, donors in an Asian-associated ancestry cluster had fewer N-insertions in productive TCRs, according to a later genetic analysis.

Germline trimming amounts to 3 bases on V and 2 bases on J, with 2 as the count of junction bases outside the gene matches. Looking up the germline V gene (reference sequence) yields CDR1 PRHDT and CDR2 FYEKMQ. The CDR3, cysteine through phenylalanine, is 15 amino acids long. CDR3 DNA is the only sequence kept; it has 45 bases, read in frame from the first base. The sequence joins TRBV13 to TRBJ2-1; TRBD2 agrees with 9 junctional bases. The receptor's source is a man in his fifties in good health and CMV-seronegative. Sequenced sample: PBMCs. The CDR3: CASSFGGRAYNEQFF. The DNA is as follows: TGTGCCAGCAGCTTCGGCGGGAGGGCCTACAATGAGCAGTTCTTC.